A single T cell receptor (beta chain) is shown here with its context. Its antigen is not known. CDR3 length: 15 residues. Unmatched junction bases numbered 8, after V lost 3 bases and J lost 8 bases. Germline assignment: CDR1 SGHVS and CDR2 FQNEAQ. The entry originates in a study of cytomegalovirus exposure and HLA in healthy donors. Researchers ran the PCR with 60 Vbeta and 13 Jbeta primers. Generated by immunoSEQ multiplex PCR, the TCRdb table keeps only in-frame clones and is missing some. Among 170,000 or so clones, over 60% were seen once, and the ten largest hold more than 5%. Study results and limitations: Cytomegalovirus status, reportedly, was diagnosed with high specificity and sensitivity by the classifier.

The origin of this receptor is a man aged 35 to 55 in good health and CMV-seronegative. Material for sequencing was PBMCs. The chain has TRBV7-8 and TRBJ1-4; 8 positions agree with TRBD1. The CDR3 reads CASSLGGTGREKLFF. The CDR3 DNA sequence: TGTGCCAGCAGCTTGGGCGGGACAGGTCGAGAAAAACTGTTTTTT.